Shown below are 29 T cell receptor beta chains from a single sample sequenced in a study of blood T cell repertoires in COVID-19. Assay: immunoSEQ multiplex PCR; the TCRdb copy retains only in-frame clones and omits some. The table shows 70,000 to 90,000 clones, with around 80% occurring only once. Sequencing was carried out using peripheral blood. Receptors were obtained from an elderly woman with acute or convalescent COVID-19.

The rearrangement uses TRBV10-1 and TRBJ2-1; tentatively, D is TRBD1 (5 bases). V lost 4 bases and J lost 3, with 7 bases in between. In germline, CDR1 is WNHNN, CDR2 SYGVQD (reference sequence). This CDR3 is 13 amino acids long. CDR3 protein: CASSGQGYNEQFF. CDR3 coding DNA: TGCGCCAGCAGTGGTCAGGGCTACAATGAGCAGTTCTTC.

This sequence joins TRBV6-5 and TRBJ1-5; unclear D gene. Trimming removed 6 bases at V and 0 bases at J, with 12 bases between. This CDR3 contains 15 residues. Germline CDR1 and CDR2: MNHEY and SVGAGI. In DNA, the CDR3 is TGTGCCAGCAGACCTGTACAAAATAGCAATCAGCCCCAGCATTTT. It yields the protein CASRPVQNSNQPQHF.

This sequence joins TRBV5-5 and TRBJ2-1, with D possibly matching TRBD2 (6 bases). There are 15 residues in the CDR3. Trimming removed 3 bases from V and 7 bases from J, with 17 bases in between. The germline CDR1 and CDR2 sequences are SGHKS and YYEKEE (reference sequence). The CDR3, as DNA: TGTGCCAGCAGCTCCGGGACTGAGATCCTTAATGAGCAGTTCTTC. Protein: CASSSGTEILNEQFF.

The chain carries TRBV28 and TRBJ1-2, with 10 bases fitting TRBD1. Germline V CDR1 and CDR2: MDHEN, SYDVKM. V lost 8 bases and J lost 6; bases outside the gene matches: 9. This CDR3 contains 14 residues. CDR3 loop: CASDRQGAVDGYTF. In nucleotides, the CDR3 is TGTGCCAGCGACCGACAGGGGGCTGTAGATGGCTACACCTTC.

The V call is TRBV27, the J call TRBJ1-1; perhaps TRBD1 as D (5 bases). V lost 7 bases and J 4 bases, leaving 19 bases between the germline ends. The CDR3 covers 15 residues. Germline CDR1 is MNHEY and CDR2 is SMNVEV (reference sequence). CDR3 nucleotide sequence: TGTGCCAGCATCCATGGGGGGGGACGAGGCACTGAAGCTTTCTTT. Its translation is CASIHGGGRGTEAFF.

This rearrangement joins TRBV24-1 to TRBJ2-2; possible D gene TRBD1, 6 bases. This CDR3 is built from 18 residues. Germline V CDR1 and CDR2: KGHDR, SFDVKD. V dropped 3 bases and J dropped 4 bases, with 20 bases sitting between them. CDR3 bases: TGTGCCACCAGTGATACTCCTGGGGGCAGGGGTGGCACCGGGGAGCTGTTTTTT. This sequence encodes CATSDTPGGRGGTGELFF.

The DNA of the CDR3 is TGCGCCAGCAGCCTCACTACTAACGACTACAATGAGCAGTTCTTC. The encoded protein is CASSLTTNDYNEQFF. The chain is built from TRBV5-1 and TRBJ2-1; D gene ambiguous. Trimming removed 4 bases from V and 3 bases from J, with 14 bases in between. Per the germline V gene, CDR1 is SGHRS and CDR2 is YFSETQ. The CDR3 spans 15 residues.

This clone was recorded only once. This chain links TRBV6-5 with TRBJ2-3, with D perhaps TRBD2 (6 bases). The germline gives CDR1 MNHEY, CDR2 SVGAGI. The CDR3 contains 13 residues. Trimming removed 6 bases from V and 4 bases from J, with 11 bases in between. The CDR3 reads CASRGGRADTQYF. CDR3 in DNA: TGTGCCAGCAGGGGGGGAAGGGCAGATACGCAGTATTTT.

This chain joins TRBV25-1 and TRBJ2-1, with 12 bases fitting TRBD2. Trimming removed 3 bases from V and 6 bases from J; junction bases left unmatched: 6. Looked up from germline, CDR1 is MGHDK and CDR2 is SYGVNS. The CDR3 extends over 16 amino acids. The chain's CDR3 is CASSDRLAGGSNEQFF. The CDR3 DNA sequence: TGTGCCAGCAGTGATCGGCTAGCGGGAGGGAGCAATGAGCAGTTCTTC.

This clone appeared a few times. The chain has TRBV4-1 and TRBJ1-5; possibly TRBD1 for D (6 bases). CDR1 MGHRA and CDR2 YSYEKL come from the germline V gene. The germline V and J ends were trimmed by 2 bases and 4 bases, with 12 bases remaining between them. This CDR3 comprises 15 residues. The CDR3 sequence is CASSQIEQGNQPQHF. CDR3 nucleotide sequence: TGCGCCAGCAGCCAAATTGAACAGGGTAATCAGCCCCAGCATTTT.

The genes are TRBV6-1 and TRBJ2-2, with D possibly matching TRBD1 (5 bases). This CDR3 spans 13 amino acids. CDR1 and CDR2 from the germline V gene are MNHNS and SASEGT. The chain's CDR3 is CAARPRGSGELFF. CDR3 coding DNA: TGTGCTGCACGACCTAGGGGTTCCGGGGAGCTGTTTTTT.

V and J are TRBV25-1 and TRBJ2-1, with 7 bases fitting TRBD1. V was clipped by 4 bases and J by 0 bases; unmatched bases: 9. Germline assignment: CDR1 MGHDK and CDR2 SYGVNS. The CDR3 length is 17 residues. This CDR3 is CASSVRTGALSYNEQFF. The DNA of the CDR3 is TGTGCCAGCAGTGTCAGGACAGGCGCACTCTCCTACAATGAGCAGTTCTTC.

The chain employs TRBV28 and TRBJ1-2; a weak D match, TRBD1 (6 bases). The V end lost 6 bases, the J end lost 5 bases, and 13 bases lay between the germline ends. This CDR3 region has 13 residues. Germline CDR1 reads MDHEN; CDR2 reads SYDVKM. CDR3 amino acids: CASRGAGVYGYTF. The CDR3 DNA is TGTGCCAGCAGGGGGGCAGGAGTATATGGCTACACCTTC.

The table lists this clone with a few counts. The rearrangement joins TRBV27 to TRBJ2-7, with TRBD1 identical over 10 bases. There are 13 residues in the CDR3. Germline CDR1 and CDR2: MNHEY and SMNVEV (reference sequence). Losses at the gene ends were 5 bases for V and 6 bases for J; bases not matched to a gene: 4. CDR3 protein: CASSLRTGGEQYF. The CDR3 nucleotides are TGTGCCAGCAGTCTGCGGACAGGGGGCGAGCAGTACTTC.

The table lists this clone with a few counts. The CDR3 protein is CASSIGGQGYNEQFF. The CDR3 region has the DNA TGTGCCAGTAGTATAGGGGGACAGGGCTACAATGAGCAGTTCTTC. This rearrangement joins TRBV19 to TRBJ2-1, with 9 positions matching TRBD1. The CDR3 covers 15 residues. The germline gives CDR1 LNHDA, CDR2 SQIVND (reference sequence). With V trimmed by 1 base and J by 3 bases, 1 base remained unmatched.

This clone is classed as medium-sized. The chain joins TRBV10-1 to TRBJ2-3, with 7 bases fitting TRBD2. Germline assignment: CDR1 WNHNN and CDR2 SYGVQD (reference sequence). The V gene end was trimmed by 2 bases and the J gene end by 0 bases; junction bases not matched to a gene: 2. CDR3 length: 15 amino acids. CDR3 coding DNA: TGCGCCAGCAGTGAGCTAGCGGCTAGCACAGATACGCAGTATTTT. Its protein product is CASSELAASTDTQYF.

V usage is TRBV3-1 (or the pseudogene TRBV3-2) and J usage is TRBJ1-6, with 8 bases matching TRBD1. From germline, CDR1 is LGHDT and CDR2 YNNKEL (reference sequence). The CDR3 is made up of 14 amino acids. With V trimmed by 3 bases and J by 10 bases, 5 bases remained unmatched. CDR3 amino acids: CASSQRQGSSPLHF. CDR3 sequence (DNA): TGTGCCAGCAGCCAGAGACAGGGGTCATCACCCCTCCACTTT.

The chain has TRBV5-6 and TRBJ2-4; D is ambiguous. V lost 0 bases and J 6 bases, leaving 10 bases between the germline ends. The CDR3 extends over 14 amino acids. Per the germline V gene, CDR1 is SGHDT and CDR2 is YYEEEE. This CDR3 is CASSLGQVGNIQYF. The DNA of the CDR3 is TGTGCCAGCAGCTTGGGGCAGGTAGGAAACATTCAGTACTTC.

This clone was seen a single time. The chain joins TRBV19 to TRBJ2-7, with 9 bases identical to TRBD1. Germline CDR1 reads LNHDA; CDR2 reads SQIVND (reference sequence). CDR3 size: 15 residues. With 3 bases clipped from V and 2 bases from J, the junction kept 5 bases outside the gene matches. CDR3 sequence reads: CASSMGDRATYEQYF. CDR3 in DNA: TGTGCCAGTAGTATGGGGGACAGGGCGACCTACGAGCAGTACTTC.

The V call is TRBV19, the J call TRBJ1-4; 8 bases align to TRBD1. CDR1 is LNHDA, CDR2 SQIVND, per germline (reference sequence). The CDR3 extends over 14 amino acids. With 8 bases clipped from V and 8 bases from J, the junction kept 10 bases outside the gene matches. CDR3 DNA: TGTGCCAGTCAGCAGGGGGCGCGCGAAGAAAAACTGTTTTTT. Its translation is CASQQGAREEKLFF.

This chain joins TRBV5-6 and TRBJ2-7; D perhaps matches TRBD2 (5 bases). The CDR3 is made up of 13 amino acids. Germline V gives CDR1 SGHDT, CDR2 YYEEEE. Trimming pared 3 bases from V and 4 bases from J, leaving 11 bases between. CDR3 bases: TGTGCCAGCAGCTCCGGCGCGGGTTACGAGCAGTACTTC. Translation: CASSSGAGYEQYF.

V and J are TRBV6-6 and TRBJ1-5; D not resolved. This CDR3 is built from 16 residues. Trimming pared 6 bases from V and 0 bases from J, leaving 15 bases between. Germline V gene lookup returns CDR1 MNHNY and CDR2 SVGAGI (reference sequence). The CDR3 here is CASRNTRSYSNQPQHF. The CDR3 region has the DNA TGTGCCAGCAGAAATACTAGGTCGTATAGCAATCAGCCCCAGCATTTT.

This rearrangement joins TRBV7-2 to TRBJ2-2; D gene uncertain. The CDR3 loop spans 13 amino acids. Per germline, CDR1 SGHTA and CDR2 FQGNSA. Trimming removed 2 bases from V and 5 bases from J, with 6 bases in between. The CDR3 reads CASSLFYTGELFF. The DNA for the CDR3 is TGTGCCAGCAGCTTATTCTATACCGGGGAGCTGTTTTTT.

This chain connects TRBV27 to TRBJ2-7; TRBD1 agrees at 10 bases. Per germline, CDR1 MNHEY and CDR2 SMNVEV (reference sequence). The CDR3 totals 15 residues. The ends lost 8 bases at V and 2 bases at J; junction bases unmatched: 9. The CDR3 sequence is CASPGDRGDPYEQYF. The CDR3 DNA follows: TGTGCCAGCCCCGGGGACAGGGGTGATCCCTACGAGCAGTACTTC.

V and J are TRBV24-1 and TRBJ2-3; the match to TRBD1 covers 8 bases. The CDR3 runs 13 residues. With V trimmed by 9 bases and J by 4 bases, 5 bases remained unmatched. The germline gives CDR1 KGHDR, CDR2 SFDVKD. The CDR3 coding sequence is TGTGCCACCGGAGGACAGGGTGCAGATACGCAGTATTTT. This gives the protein CATGGQGADTQYF.

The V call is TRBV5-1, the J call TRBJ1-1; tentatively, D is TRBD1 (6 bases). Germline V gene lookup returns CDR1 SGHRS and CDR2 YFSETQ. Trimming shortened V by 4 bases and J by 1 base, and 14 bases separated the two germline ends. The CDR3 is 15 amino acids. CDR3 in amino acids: CASSPGGGQNTEAFF. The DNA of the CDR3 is TGCGCCAGCAGCCCCGGGGGGGGACAGAACACTGAAGCTTTCTTT.

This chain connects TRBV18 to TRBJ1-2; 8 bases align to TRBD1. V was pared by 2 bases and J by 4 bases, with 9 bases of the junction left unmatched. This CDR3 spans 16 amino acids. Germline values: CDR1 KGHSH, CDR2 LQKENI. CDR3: CASSPGQGAFTYGYTF. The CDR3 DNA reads TGTGCCAGCTCACCAGGTCAGGGGGCGTTCACCTATGGCTACACCTTC.

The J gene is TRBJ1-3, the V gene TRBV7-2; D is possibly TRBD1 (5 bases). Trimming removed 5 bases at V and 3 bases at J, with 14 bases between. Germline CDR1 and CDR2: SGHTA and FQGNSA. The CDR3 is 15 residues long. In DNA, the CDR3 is TGTGCCAGCAGCACAAGCGGGGGAGATGGAAACACCATATATTTT. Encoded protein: CASSTSGGDGNTIYF.

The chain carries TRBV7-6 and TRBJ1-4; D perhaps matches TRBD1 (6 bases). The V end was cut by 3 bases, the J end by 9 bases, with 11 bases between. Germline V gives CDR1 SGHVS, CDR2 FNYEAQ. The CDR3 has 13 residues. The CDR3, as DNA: TGTGCCAGCAGCTTCCGACAGGACCAAAAACTGTTTTTT. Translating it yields CASSFRQDQKLFF.